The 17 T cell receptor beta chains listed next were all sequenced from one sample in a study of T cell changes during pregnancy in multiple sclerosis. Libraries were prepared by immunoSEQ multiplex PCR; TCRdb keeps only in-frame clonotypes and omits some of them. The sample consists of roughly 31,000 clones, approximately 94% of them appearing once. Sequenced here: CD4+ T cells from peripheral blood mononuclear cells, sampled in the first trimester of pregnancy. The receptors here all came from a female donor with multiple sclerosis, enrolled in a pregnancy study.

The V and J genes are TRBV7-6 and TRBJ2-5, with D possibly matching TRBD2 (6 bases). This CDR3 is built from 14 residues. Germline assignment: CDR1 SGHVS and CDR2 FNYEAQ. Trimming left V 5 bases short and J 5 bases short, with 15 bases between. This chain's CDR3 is CASSPRGAGETQYF. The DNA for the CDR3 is TGTGCCAGCAGCCCCCGCGGGGCGGGGGAGACCCAGTACTTC. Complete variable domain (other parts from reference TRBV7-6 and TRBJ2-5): GAGVSQSPRYKVTKRGQDVALRCDPISGHVSLYWYRQALGQGPEFLTYFNYEAQQDKSGLPNDRFSAERPEGSISTLTIQRTEQRDSAMYRCASSPRGAGETQYFGPGTRLLVL.

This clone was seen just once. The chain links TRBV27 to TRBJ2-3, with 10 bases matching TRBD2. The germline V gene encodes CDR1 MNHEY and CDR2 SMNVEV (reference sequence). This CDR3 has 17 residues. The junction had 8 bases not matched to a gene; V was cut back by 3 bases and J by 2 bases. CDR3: CASSLRLAGALTDTQYF. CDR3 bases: TGTGCCAGCAGTTTGCGGCTAGCGGGGGCCCTCACAGATACGCAGTATTTT.

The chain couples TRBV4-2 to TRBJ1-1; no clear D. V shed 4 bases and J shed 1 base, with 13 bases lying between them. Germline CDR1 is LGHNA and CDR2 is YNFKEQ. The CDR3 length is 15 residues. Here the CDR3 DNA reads TGTGCCAGCAGCCCTGGGCGGGGAGGGAACACTGAAGCTTTCTTT. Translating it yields CASSPGRGGNTEAFF.

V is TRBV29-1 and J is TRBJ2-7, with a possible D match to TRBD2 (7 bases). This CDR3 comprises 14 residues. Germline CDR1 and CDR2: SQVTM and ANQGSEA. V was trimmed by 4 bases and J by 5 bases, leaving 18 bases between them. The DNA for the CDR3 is TGCAGCGTTGGCGGGGGTCAGGGGCGCGACGAGCAGTACTTC. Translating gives CSVGGGQGRDEQYF.

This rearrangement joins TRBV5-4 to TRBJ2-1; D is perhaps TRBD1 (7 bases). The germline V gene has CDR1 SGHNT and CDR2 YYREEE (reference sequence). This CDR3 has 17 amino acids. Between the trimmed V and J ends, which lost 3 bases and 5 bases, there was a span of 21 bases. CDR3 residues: CASSSGGGGARNNEQFF. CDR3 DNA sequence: TGTGCCAGCAGCTCCGGAGGGGGCGGGGCGAGGAACAATGAGCAGTTCTTC.

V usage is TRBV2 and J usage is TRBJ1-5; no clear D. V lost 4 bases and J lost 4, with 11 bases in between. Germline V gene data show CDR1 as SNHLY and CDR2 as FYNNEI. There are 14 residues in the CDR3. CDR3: CASSGRVANQPQHF. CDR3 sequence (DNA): TGTGCCAGCAGTGGCAGAGTAGCAAATCAGCCCCAGCATTTT.

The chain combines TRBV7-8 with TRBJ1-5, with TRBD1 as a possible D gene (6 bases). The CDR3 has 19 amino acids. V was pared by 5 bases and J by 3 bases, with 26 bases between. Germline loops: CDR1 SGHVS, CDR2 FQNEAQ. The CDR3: CASSTPARGGRVPNQPQHF. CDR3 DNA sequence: TGTGCCAGCAGCACCCCAGCTCGTGGGGGCCGGGTCCCCAATCAGCCCCAGCATTTT.

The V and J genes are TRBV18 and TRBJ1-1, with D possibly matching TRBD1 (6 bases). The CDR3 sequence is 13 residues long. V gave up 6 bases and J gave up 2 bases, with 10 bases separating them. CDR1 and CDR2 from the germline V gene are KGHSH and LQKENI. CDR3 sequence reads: CASSRGSNTEAFF. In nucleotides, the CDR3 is TGTGCCAGCTCCAGGGGCAGTAACACTGAAGCTTTCTTT. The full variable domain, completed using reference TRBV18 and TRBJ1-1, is NAGVMQNPRHLVRRRGQEARLRCSPMKGHSHVYWYRQLPEEGLKFMVYLQKENIIDESGMPKERFSAEFPKEGPSILRIQQVVRGDSAAYFCASSRGSNTEAFFGQGTRLTVV.

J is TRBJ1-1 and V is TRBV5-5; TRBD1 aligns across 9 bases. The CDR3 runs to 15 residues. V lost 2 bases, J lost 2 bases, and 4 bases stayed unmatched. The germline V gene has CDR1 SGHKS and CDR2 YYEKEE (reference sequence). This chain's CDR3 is CASSLPTGGNTEAFF. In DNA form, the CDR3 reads TGTGCCAGCAGCTTACCGACAGGGGGAAACACTGAAGCTTTCTTT.

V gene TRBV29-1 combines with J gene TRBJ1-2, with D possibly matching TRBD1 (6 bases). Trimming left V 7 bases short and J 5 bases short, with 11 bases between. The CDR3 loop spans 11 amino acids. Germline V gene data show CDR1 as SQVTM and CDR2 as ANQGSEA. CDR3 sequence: CSAGVEYGYTF. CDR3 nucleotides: TGCAGCGCAGGGGTTGAATATGGCTACACCTTC. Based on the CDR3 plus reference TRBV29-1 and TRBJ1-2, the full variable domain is SAVISQKPSRDICQRGTSLTIQCQVDSQVTMMFWYRQQPGQSLTLIATANQGSEATYESGFVIDKFPISRPNLTFSTLTVSNMSPEDSSIYLCSAGVEYGYTFGSGTRLTVV.

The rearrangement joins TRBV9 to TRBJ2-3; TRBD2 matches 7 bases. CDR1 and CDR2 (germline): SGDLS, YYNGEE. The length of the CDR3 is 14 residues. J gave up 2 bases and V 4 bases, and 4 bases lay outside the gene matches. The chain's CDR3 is CASSLSGDTDTQYF. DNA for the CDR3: TGTGCCAGCAGCCTCAGCGGGGACACAGATACGCAGTATTTT.

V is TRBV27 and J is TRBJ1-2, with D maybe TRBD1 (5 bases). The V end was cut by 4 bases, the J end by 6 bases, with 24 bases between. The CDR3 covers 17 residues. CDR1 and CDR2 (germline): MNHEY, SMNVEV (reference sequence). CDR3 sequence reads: CASSSRTRRAGLDGYTF. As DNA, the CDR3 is TGTGCCAGCAGTTCCCGGACTCGCAGGGCGGGGCTCGATGGCTACACCTTC.

The CDR3 here is CASSVGGTLGNTIYF. For the CDR3, the DNA is TGTGCCAGCAGCGTAGGCGGGACTCTTGGAAACACCATATATTTT. V is TRBV9 and J is TRBJ1-3; D is possibly TRBD1 (5 bases). Between the trimmed V and J ends, which lost 0 bases and 3 bases, there was a span of 10 bases. The germline CDR1 and CDR2 sequences are SGDLS and YYNGEE. There are 15 residues in the CDR3.

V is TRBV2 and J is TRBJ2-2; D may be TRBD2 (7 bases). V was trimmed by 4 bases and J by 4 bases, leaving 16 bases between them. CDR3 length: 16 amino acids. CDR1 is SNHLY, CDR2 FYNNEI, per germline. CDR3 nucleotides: TGTGCCAGCAGTGCCGGGGGGCCTCGTCTCACCGGGGAGCTGTTTTTT. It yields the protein CASSAGGPRLTGELFF.

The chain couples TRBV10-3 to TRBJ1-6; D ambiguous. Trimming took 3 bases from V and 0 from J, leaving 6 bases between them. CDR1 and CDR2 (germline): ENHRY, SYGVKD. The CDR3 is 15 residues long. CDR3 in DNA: TGTGCCATCAGTGACCATAGCTCCTATAATTCACCCCTCCACTTT. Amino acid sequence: CAISDHSSYNSPLHF.

The CDR3 region is CASSPHMASTDTQYF. Written as DNA, the CDR3 is TGTGCCAGCAGCCCCCACATGGCTAGCACAGATACGCAGTATTTT. The chain recombines TRBV9 with TRBJ2-3; D is undetermined. CDR1 is SGDLS and CDR2 is YYNGEE in the germline V gene. CDR3 size: 15 residues. Trimming cost V 4 bases and J 0 bases, with 12 bases left between them.

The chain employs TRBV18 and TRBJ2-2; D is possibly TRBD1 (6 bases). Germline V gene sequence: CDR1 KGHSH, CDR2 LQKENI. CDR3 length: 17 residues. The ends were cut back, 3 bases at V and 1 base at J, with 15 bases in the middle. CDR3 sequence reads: CASSPFSVQGNTGELFF. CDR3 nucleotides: TGTGCCAGCTCACCCTTTTCCGTACAGGGGAACACCGGGGAGCTGTTTTTT.